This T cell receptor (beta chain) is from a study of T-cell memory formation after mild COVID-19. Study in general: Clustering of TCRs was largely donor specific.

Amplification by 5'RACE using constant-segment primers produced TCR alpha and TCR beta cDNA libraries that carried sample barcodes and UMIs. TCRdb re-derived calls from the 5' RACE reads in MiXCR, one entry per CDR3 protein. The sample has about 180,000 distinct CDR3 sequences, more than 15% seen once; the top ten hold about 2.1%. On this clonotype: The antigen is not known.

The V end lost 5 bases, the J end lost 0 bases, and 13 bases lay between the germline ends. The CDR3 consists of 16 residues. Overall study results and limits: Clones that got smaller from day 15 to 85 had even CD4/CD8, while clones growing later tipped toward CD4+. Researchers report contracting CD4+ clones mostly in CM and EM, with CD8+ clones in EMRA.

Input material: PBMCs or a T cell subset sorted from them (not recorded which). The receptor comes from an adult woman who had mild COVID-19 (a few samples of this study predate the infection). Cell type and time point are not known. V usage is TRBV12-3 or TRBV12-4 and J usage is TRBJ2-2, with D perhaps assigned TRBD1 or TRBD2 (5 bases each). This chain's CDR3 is CASSPRAGTNTGELFF. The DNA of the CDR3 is TGTGCCAGCAGTCCGCGGGCAGGGACGAACACCGGGGAGCTGTTTTTT.